Shown below are 2 T cell receptor beta chains from a single sample sequenced in a study of shared clonotypes between healthy human individuals (dated by TCRdb to the early 2020s). Library prep was done by the immunoSEQ multiplex PCR assay. Drawn from immuneACCESS, this table holds only the in-frame rearrangements with V and J called that TCRdb kept. Clones are partly lost; checked studies trace under half to an unresolved V gene and leave the rest unexplained. The sample has about 2.4 million clones on record, 90% to 95% of them singletons. 0.13% to 0.15% of the sample is held by the ten biggest clonotypes. Sequenced material: naive CD4+ T cells sorted from blood. Read against the paper, the sample's cell subset or site label means: CD45RA+ positively selected. The receptors were sampled from a man younger than 35 in good health.

The chain combines TRBV6-1 with TRBJ2-2; D gene unclear. The length of the CDR3 is 14 residues. The V end lost 6 bases, the J end lost 7 bases, and 15 bases lay between the germline ends. Per the germline V gene, CDR1 is MNHNS and CDR2 is SASEGT. CDR3 bases: TGTGCCAGCAGCCACTACCCGGTGAGCGGGGAGCTGTTTTTT. The encoded protein is CASSHYPVSGELFF.

The chain links TRBV7-2 to TRBJ1-1; D is possibly TRBD1 (5 bases). This CDR3 has 16 amino acids. V lost 1 base to trimming and J lost 3 bases, with 15 bases between them. Germline CDR1 reads SGHTA; CDR2 reads FQGNSA. Here the CDR3 DNA reads TGTGCCAGCAGCTTAGTGGGGGGGACTGTGTACACTGAAGCTTTCTTT. Residues: CASSLVGGTVYTEAFF.